This T cell receptor (beta chain) was obtained from a study of shared clonotypes between healthy human individuals. Findings of the study overall: Relative to memory subsets, naive subsets generally showed larger estimated richness.

This clone was observed a single time. Its antigen is still unknown. This CDR3 is built from 15 residues. With 7 bases removed from V and 3 bases from J, the gap between germline ends came to 17 bases. Germline V gives CDR1 LNHDA, CDR2 SQIVND (reference sequence). Repertoires were generated with immunoSEQ multiplex PCR, while TCRdb's copy carries only in-frame clones and drops some. The profile covers hundreds of thousands of clones, with around four fifths appearing a single time and about 10% taken by the ten largest. This TCR was recovered from a man younger than 45 in good health. The chain carries TRBV19 and TRBJ2-3; unclear D gene. The material sequenced was memory CD4+ T cells sorted from blood. Subset defined: CD45RA-negative fraction. The CDR3 region has the DNA TGTGCCAGTAAAGGGCGCAGGTCGAATACAGATACGCAGTATTTT. Amino acids: CASKGRRSNTDTQYF.